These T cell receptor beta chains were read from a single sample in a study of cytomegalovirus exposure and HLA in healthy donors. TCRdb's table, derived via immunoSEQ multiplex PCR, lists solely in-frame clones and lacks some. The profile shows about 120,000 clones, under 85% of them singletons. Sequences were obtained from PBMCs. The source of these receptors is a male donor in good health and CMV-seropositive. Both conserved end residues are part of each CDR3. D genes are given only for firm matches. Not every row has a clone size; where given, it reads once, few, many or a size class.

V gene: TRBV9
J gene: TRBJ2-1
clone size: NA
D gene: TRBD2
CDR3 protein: CASSKTGGPAYNEQFF
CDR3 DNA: TGTGCCAGCAGCAAAACGGGGGGGCCAGCCTACAATGAGCAGTTCTTC

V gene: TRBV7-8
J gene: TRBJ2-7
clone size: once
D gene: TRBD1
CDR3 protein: CASSSRMTGGFNEQYF
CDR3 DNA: TGTGCCAGCAGCTCTAGAATGACAGGGGGCTTCAACGAGCAGTACTTC

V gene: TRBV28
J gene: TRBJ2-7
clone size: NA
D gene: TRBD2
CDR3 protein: CASSSPLAGRGRRSSYEQYF
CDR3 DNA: TGTGCCAGCAGTTCGCCGCTAGCGGGAAGAGGTCGGCGTAGCTCCTACGAGCAGTACTTC

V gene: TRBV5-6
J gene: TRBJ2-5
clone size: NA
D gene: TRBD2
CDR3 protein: CASSYLLAGVVETQYF
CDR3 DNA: TGTGCCAGCAGCTATCTACTAGCGGGAGTGGTAGAGACCCAGTACTTC

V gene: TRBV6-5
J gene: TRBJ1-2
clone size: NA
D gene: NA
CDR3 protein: CASPGYGYTF
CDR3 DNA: TGTGCCAGCCCAGGCTATGGCTACACCTTC

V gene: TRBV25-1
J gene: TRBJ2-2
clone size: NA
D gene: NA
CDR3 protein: CASSELGIAENTGELFF
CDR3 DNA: TGTGCCAGCAGTGAGTTAGGGATAGCGGAAAACACCGGGGAGCTGTTTTTT

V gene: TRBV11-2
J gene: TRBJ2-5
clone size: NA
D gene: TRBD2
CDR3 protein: CASSPGVGSGGSGETQYF
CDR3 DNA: TGTGCCAGCAGCCCGGGGGTGGGTAGCGGGGGGTCGGGAGAGACCCAGTACTTC

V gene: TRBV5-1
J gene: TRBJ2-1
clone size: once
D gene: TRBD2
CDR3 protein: CASSLDGTSGSKGSYNEQFF
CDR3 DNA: TGCGCCAGCAGCTTGGACGGGACTAGCGGGTCAAAAGGGAGCTACAATGAGCAGTTCTTC

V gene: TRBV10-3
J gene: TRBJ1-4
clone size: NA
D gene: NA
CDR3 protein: CAISDRGGSTNEKLFF
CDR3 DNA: TGTGCCATCAGTGATCGGGGTGGCTCGACTAATGAAAAACTGTTTTTT

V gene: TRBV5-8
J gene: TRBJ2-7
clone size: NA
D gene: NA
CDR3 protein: CASRKTGTSSEQYF
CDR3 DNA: TGTGCCAGCAGAAAAACAGGGACCTCCAGCGAGCAGTACTTC

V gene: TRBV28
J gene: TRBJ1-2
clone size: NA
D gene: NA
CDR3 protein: CASSLVQLHYGYTF
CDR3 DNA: TGTGCCAGCAGTTTAGTACAGCTGCACTATGGCTACACCTTC

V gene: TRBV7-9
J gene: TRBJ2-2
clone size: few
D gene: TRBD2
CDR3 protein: CASSLGLAAGELFF
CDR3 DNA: TGTGCCAGCAGCCTGGGACTAGCCGCGGGGGAGCTGTTTTTT

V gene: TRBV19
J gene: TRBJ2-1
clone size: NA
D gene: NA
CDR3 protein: CASSVYFDSDSYNEQFF
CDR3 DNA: TGTGCCAGTAGTGTATACTTCGACAGTGACTCCTACAATGAGCAGTTCTTC

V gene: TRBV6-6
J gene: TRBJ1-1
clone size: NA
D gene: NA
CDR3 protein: CASSTQGSTEAFF
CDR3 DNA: TGTGCCAGCAGCACACAGGGAAGCACTGAAGCTTTCTTT

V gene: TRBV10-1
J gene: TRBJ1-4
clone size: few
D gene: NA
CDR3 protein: CASSHRHQIPLPATNEKLFF
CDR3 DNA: TGCGCCAGCAGCCACAGGCACCAAATTCCTCTCCCCGCAACTAATGAAAAACTGTTTTTT

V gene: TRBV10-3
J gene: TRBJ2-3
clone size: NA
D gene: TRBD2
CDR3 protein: CAISEGPGGGDTQYF
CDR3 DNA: TGTGCCATCAGTGAGGGTCCGGGAGGCGGTGATACGCAGTATTTT

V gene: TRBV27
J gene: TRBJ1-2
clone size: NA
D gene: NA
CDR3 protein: CASTGRGDYGYTF
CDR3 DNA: TGTGCCAGCACGGGCAGGGGCGACTATGGCTACACCTTC

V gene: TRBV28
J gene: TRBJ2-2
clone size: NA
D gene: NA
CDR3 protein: CASSLPTNTGELFF
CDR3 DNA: TGTGCCAGCAGTTTACCTACGAACACCGGGGAGCTGTTTTTT

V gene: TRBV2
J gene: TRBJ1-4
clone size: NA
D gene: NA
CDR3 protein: CASTRGLGEKLFF
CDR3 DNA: TGTGCCAGCACCAGAGGGCTCGGTGAAAAACTGTTTTTT

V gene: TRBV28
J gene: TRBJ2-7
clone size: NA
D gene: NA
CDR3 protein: CASSSSRDGPRQYF
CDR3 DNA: TGTGCCAGCAGTTCCTCCCGCGATGGGCCCAGGCAGTACTTC

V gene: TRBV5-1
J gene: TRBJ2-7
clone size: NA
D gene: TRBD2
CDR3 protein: CASSTGLAGEGYEQYF
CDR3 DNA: TGCGCCAGCAGCACGGGACTAGCGGGAGAGGGTTACGAGCAGTACTTC

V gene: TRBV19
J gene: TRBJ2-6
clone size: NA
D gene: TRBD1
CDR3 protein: CASRPRDRVSGANGLTF
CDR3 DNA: TGTGCCAGTCGCCCGCGGGACAGGGTCTCTGGGGCCAACGGCCTGACTTTC

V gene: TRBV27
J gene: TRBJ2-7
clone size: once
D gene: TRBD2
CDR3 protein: CASMVAGGTYEQYF
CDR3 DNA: TGTGCCAGCATGGTGGCGGGAGGTACCTACGAGCAGTACTTC

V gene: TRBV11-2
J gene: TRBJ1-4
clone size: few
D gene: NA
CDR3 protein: CASSSQAHLEKLFF
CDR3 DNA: TGTGCCAGCAGCTCACAGGCCCACCTGGAAAAACTGTTTTTT

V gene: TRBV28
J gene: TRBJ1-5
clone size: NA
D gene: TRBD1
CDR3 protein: CASSLGQAGSNQPQHF
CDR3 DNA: TGTGCCAGCAGTTTGGGACAGGCCGGTAGCAATCAGCCCCAGCATTTT

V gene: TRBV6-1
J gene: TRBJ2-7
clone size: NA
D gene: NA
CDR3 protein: CASSGHRAHEQYF
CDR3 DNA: TGTGCCAGCAGTGGACACAGGGCCCACGAGCAGTACTTC

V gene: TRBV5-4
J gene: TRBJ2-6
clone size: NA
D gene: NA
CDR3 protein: CASSLGQLSGANGLTF
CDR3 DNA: TGTGCCAGCAGCTTGGGACAGCTATCTGGGGCCAACGGCCTGACTTTC

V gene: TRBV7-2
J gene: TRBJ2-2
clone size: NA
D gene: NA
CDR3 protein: CASSLQGRVNTGELFF
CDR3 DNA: TGTGCCAGCAGCCTCCAGGGGAGAGTGAACACCGGGGAGCTGTTTTTT

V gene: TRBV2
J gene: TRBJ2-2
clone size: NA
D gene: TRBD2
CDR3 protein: CASSSTSETGELFF
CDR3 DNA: TGTGCCAGCAGTTCGACTAGCGAGACCGGGGAGCTGTTTTTT

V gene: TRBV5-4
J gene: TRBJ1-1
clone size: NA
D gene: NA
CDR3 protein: CASSFGSAQGTGEAFF
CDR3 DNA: TGTGCCAGCAGCTTTGGGTCGGCCCAGGGGACCGGTGAAGCTTTCTTT

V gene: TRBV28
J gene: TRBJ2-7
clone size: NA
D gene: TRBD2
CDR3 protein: CASIRPGGSYEQYF
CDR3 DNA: TGTGCCAGCATACGGCCCGGGGGGAGCTACGAGCAGTACTTC

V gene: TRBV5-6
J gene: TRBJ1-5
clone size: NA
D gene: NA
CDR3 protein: CASSFRGPSNQPQHF
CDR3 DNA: TGTGCCAGCAGCTTCAGGGGTCCTAGCAATCAGCCCCAGCATTTT

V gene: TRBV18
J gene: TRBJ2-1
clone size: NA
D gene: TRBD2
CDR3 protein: CASSPTTSRGRDEQFF
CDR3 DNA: TGTGCCAGCTCACCGACGACTAGCCGTGGGCGGGATGAGCAGTTCTTC

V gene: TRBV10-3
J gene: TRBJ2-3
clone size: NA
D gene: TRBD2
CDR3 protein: CAISGAHAGVSTDTQYF
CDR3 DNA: TGTGCCATCAGTGGGGCCCACGCGGGAGTTAGCACAGATACGCAGTATTTT

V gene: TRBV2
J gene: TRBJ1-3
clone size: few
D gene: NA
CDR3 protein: CASLRAEGNTIYF
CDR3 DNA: TGTGCCAGCCTTAGAGCGGAGGGAAACACCATATATTTT

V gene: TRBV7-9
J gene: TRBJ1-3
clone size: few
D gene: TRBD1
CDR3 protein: CASTTGISGNTIYF
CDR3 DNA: TGTGCCAGCACGACAGGGATTTCTGGAAACACCATATATTTT

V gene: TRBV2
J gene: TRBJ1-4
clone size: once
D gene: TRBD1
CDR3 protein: CASSELSAGGVTNEKLFF
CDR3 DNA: TGTGCCAGCAGTGAATTATCTGCAGGGGGAGTGACTAATGAAAAACTGTTTTTT

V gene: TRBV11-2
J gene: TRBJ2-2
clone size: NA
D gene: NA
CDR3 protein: CASSPGSLMAGELFF
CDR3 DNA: TGTGCCAGCAGCCCCGGGTCCCTTATGGCCGGGGAGCTGTTTTTT

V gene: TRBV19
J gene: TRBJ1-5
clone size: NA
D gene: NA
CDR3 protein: CASSMRGSSNQPQHF
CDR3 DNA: TGTGCCAGTAGTATGCGGGGATCTAGCAATCAGCCCCAGCATTTT

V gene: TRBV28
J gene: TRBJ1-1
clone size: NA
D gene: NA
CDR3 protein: CASSPRRGARTEAFF
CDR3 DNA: TGTGCCAGCAGCCCTCGACGGGGGGCGAGGACTGAAGCTTTCTTT

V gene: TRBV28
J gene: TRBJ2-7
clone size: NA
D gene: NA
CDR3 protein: CASSLQGFGYEQYF
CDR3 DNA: TGTGCCAGCAGTTTACAGGGGTTTGGATACGAGCAGTACTTC

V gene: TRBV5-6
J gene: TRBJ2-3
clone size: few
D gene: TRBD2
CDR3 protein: CASSLAIAGGPSDTQYF
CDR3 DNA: TGTGCCAGCAGCTTGGCCATAGCGGGAGGGCCGTCAGATACGCAGTATTTT

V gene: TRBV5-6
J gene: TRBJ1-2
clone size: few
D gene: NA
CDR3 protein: CASSTPHGYTF
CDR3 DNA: TGTGCCAGCAGCACACCGCACGGCTACACCTTC

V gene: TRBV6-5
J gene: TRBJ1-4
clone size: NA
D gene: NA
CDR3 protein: CASSYSPWDTLFF
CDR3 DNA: TGTGCCAGCAGTTACTCCCCCTGGGACACTCTGTTTTTT

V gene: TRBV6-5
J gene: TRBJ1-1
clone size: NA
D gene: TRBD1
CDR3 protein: CASSMGQGNTEAFF
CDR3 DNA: TGTGCCAGCAGCATGGGACAGGGGAACACTGAAGCTTTCTTT

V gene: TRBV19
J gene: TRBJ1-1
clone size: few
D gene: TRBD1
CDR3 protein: CASSISSLGTGEEAFF
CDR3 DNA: TGTGCCAGTAGTATATCCTCACTGGGGACAGGGGAGGAAGCTTTCTTT

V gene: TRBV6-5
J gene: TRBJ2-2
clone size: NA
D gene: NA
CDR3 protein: CASSYFQGGTGELFF
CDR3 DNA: TGTGCCAGCAGTTACTTCCAAGGGGGCACCGGGGAGCTGTTTTTT

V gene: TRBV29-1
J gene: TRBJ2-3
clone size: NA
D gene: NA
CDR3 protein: CSGTTGPSTDTQYF
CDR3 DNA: TGCAGCGGGACGACAGGACCTAGCACAGATACGCAGTATTTT

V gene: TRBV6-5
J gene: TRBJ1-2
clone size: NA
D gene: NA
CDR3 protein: CASSSTGTAHGYTF
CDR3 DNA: TGTGCCAGCAGTAGTACAGGGACCGCGCATGGCTACACCTTC

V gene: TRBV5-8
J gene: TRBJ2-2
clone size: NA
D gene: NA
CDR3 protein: CATQGGGALGGELFF
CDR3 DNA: TGTGCCACCCAAGGTGGAGGGGCCCTAGGCGGGGAGCTGTTTTTT

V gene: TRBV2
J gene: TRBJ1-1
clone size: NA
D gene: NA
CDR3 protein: CASREYTEAFF
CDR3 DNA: TGTGCCAGCAGGGAGTACACTGAAGCTTTCTTT

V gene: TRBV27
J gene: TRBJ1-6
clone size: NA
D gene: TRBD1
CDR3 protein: CASSLPTGANSPLHF
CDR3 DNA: TGTGCCAGCAGTTTGCCGACAGGGGCTAATTCACCCCTCCACTTT

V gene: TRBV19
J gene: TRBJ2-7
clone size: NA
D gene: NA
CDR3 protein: CASSPSGGYKQYF
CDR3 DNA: TGTGCCAGTAGTCCCTCCGGGGGTTACAAGCAGTACTTC

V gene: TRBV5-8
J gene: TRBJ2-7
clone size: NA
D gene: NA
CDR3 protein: CASSPSDRVIYEQYF
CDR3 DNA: TGTGCCAGCTCCCCTTCAGACAGAGTGATCTACGAGCAGTACTTC

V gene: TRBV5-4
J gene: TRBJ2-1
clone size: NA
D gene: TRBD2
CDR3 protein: CASSPTSGYAGYNEQFF
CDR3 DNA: TGTGCCAGCAGCCCGACTAGCGGGTATGCGGGATACAATGAGCAGTTCTTC

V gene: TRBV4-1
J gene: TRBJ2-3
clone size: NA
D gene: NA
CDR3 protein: CASSQDRGPDTQYF
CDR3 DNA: TGCGCCAGCAGCCAAGACAGGGGTCCCGATACGCAGTATTTT

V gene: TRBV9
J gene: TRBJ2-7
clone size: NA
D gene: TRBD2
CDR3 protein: CASSVGTSGRASYEQYF
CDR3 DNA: TGTGCCAGCAGCGTAGGGACTAGCGGGAGGGCCTCCTACGAGCAGTACTTC